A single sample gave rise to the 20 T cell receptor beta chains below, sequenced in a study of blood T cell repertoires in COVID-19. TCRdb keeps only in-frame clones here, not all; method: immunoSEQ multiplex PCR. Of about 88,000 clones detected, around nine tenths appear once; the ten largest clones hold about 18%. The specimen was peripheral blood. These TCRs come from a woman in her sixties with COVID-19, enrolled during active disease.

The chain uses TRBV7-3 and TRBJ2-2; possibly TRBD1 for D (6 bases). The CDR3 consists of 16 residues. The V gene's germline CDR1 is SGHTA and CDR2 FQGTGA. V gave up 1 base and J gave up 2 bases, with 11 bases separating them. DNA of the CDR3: TGTGCCAGCAGCTTAAATTCGGGACACAACACCGGGGAGCTGTTTTTT. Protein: CASSLNSGHNTGELFF.

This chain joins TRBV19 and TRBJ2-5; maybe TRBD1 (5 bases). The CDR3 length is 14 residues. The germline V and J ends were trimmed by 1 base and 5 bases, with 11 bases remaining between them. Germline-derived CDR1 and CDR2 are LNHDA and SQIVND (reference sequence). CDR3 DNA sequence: TGTGCCAGTAGTATAGCGCTCGCAGGGGAGACCCAGTACTTC. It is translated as CASSIALAGETQYF.

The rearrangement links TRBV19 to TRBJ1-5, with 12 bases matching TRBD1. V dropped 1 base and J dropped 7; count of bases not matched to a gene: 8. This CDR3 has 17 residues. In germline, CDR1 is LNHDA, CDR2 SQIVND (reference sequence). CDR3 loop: CASSIVGTGGSRQPQHF. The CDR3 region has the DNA TGTGCCAGTAGTATAGTAGGGACAGGGGGCTCTCGACAGCCCCAGCATTTT.

The CDR3 sequence: CASSESTERAGASYEQYF. In nucleotides, the CDR3 is TGCGCCAGCAGTGAGTCGACGGAAAGGGCAGGGGCCTCCTACGAGCAGTACTTC. The chain carries TRBV10-1 and TRBJ2-7; D may be TRBD1 (6 bases). The V and J ends lost 0 bases and 0 bases respectively, with 18 bases between them. This CDR3 contains 18 residues. Germline V gene sequence: CDR1 WNHNN, CDR2 SYGVQD (reference sequence).

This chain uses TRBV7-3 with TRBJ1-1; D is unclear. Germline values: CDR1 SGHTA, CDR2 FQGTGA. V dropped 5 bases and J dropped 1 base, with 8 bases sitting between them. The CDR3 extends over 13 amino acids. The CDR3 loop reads CASSPRRNTEAFF. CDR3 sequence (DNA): TGTGCCAGCAGCCCCCGCAGGAACACTGAAGCTTTCTTT.

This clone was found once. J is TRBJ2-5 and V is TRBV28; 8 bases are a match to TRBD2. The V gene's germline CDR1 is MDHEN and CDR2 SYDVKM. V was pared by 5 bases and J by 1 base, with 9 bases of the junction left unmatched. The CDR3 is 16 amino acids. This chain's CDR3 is CASSPSLAALQETQYF. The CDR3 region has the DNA TGTGCCAGCAGTCCCTCACTAGCGGCACTCCAAGAGACCCAGTACTTC.

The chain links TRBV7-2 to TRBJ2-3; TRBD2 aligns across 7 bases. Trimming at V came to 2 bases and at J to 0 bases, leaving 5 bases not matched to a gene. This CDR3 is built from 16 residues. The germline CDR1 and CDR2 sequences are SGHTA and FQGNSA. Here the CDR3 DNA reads TGTGCCAGCAGCTTAAGGGGACTACCTAGCACAGATACGCAGTATTTT. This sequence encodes CASSLRGLPSTDTQYF.

CDR3: CASSFTGAYTGELFF. The CDR3, as DNA: TGTGCCAGCAGTTTCACAGGGGCCTACACCGGGGAGCTGTTTTTT. V gene TRBV27 combines with J gene TRBJ2-2; 7 bases are a match to TRBD1. Germline CDR1 and CDR2: MNHEY and SMNVEV (reference sequence). The CDR3 has 15 amino acids. V was clipped by 3 bases and J by 3 bases; unmatched bases: 4.

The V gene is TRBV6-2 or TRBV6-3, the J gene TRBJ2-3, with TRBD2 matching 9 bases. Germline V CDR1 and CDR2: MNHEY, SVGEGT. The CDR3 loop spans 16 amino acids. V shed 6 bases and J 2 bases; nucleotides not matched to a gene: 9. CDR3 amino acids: CASSDELAGFTDTQYF. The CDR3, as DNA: TGTGCCAGCAGCGACGAACTAGCGGGTTTCACAGATACGCAGTATTTT.

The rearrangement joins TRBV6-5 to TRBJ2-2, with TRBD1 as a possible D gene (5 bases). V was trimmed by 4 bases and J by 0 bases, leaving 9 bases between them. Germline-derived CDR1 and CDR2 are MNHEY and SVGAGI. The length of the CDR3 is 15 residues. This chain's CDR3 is CASSWGRPNTGELFF. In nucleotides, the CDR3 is TGTGCCAGCAGTTGGGGCAGACCGAACACCGGGGAGCTGTTTTTT.

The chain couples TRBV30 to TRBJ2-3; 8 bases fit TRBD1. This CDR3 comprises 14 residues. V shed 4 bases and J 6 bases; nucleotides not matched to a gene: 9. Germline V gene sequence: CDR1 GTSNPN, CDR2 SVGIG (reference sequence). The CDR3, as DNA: TGTGCCTGGACTGTCCACAGGGGGTCGGATACGCAGTATTTT. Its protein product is CAWTVHRGSDTQYF.

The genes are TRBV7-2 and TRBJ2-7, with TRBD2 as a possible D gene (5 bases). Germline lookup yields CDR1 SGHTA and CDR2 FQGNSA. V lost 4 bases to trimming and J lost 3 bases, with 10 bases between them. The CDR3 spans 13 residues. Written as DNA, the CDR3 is TGTGCCAGCAGCTCTCGGGATGGCTACGAGCAGTACTTC. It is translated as CASSSRDGYEQYF.

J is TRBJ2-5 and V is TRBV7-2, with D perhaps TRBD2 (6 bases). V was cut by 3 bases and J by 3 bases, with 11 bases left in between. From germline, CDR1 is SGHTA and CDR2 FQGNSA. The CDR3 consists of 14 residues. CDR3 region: CASSFSGVKETQYF. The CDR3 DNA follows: TGTGCCAGCAGCTTTAGCGGAGTCAAAGAGACCCAGTACTTC.

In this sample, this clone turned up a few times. The DNA for the CDR3 is TGTGCCAGCAGCCCGTCGGAGGGTAGCAATCAGCCCCAGCATTTT. Its protein is CASSPSEGSNQPQHF. V usage is TRBV4-2 and J usage is TRBJ1-5; no firm D call. Germline V gene data show CDR1 as LGHNA and CDR2 as YNFKEQ. This CDR3 spans 15 amino acids. V lost 4 bases, J lost 0 bases, and 10 bases lay in between.

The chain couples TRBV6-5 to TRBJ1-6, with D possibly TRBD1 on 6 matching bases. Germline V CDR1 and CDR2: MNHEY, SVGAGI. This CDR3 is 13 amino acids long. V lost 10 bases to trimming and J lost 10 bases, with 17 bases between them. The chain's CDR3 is CATRLGGASPLHF. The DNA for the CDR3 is TGTGCCACCCGCCTGGGGGGGGCATCACCCCTCCACTTT.

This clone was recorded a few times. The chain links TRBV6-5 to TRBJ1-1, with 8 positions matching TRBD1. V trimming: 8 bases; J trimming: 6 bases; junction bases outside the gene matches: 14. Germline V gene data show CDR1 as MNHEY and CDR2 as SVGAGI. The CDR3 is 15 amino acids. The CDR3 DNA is TGTGCCAGCCGGGAGTGGGGGACAGGCGGGGCTGAAGCTTTCTTT. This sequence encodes CASREWGTGGAEAFF.

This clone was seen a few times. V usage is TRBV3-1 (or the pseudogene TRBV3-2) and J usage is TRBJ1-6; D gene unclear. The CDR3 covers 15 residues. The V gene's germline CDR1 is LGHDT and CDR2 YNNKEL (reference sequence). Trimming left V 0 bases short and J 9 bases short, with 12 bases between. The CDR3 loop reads CASSQDSGWGSPLHF. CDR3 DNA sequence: TGTGCCAGCAGCCAAGACAGCGGCTGGGGTTCACCCCTCCACTTT.

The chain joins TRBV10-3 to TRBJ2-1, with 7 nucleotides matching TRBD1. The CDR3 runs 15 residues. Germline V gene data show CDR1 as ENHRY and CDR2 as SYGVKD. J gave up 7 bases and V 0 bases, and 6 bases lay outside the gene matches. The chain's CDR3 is CAISESRQGENEQFF. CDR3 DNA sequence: TGTGCCATCAGTGAGTCGCGACAGGGAGAAAATGAGCAGTTCTTC.

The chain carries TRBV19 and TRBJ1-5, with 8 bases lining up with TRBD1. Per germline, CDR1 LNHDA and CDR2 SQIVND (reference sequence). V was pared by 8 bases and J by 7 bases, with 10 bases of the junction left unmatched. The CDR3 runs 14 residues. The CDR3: CASYGQGYDQPQHF. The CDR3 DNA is TGTGCCAGTTATGGACAGGGTTACGACCAGCCCCAGCATTTT.

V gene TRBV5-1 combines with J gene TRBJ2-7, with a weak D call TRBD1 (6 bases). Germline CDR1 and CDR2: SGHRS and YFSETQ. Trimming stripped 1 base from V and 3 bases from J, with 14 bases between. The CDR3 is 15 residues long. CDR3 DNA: TGCGCCAGCAGCTTGTTACAGGGCTCGGTCTACGAGCAGTACTTC. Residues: CASSLLQGSVYEQYF. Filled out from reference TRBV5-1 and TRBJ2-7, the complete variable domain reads KAGVTQTPRYLIKTRGQQVTLSCSPISGHRSVSWYQQTPGQGLQFLFEYFSETQRNKGNFPGRFSGRQFSNSRSEMNVSTLELGDSALYLCASSLLQGSVYEQYFGPGTRLTVT.